This T cell receptor (beta chain) was found in a study of cytomegalovirus exposure and HLA in healthy donors. The study's findings and limits: Both high specificity and high sensitivity reportedly marked the classifier's diagnosis of cytomegalovirus status. Within the 120 validation repertoires, first-cohort TCR clusters tended to co-occur, according to a later analysis.

Germline assignment: CDR1 MNHEY and CDR2 SMNVEV (reference sequence). Deletions cut 5 bases from V and 8 bases from J, with 12 bases between. The CDR3 loop spans 13 amino acids. As to this clone: What it binds is unknown.

Generated by immunoSEQ multiplex PCR, the TCRdb table keeps only in-frame clones and is missing some. The data contain over 120,000 clones, approximately 86% of them singletons. This TCR derives from a man between 18 and 35 years old in good health and CMV-seropositive. The V gene is TRBV27, the J gene TRBJ2-2, with D possibly matching TRBD2 (5 bases). The sample comprised PBMCs. The CDR3 is CASSPDSRGELFF. The CDR3 DNA is TGTGCCAGCAGTCCGGACTCCAGAGGGGAGCTGTTTTTT.